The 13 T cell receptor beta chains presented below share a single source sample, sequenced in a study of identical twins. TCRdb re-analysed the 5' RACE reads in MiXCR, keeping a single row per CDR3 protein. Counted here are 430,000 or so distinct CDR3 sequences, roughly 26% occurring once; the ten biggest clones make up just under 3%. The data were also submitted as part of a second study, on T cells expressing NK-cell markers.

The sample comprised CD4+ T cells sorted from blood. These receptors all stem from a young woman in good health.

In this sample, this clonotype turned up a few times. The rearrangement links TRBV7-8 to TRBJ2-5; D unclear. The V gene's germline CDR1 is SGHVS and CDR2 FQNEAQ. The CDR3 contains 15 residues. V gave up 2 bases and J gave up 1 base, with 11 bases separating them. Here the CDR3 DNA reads TGTGCCAGCAGCTTACGGTCTCGGACCCAAGAGACCCAGTACTTC. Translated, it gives CASSLRSRTQETQYF.

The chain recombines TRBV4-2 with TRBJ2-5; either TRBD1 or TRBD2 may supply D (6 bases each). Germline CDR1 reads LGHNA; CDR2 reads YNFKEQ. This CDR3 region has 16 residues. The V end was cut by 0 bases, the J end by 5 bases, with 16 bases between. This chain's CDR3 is CASSQDRLGGRETQYF. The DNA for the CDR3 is TGTGCCAGCAGCCAAGATCGCCTGGGGGGCCGCGAGACCCAGTACTTC.

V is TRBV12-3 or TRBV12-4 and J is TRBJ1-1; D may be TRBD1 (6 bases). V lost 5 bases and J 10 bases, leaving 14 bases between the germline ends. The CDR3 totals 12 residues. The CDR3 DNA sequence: TGTGCCAGCAGTCCCGAGGGGGAGGGAGCTTTCTTT. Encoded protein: CASSPEGEGAFF.

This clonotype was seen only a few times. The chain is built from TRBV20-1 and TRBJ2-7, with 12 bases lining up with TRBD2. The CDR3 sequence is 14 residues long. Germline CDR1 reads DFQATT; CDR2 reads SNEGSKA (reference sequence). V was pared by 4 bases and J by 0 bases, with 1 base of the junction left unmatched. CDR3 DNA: TGCAGTGCTAAGACTAGCGGGGGCTCCTACGAGCAGTACTTC. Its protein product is CSAKTSGGSYEQYF.

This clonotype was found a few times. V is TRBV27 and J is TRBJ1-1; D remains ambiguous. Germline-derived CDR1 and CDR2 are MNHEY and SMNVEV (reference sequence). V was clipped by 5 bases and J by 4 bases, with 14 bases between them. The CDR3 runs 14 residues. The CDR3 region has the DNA TGTGCCAGCAGTCGACTGCTGCCGTCCACTGAAGCTTTCTTT. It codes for CASSRLLPSTEAFF.

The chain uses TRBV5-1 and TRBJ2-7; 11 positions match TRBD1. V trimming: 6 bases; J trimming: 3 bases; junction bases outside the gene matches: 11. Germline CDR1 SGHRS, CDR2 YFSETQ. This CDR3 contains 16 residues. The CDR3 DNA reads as TGCGCCAGCAAGTTCGCCGGGACAGGGGGTATCTACGAGCAGTACTTC. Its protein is CASKFAGTGGIYEQYF.

This CDR3 is CASSFELGPAGGRELFF. In DNA form, the CDR3 reads TGCGCCAGCAGCTTCGAGTTGGGGCCAGCGGGAGGCAGGGAGCTGTTTTTT. The chain has TRBV5-1 and TRBJ2-2; 9 bases agree with TRBD2. CDR1 is SGHRS and CDR2 is YFSETQ in the germline V gene. The trim removed 2 bases at V and 9 bases at J, leaving 14 bases unmatched. This CDR3 region has 17 residues.

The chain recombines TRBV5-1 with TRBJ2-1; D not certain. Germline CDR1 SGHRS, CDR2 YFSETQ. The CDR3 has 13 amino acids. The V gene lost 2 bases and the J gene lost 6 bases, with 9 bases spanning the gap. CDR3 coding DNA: TGCGCCAGCAGCTTCCAAACTCTCAATGAGCAGTTCTTC. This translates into CASSFQTLNEQFF.

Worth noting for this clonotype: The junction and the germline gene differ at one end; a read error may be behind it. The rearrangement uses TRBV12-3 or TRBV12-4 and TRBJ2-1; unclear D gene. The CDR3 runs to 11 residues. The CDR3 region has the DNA TGTGCCAGAAGGTTCTACCATGAGCAGTTCTTC. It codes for CARRFYHEQFF.

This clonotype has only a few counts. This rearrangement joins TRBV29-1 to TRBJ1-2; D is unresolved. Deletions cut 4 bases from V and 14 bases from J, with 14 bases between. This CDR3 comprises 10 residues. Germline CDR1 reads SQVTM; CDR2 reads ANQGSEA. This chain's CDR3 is CSVVISKVTF. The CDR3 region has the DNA TGCAGCGTTGTCATAAGCAAGGTGACCTTC.

CDR3: CASSLLLAGVAGELFF. In nucleotides, the CDR3 is TGTGCCAGCAGTTTGTTGTTAGCGGGAGTAGCCGGGGAGCTGTTTTTT. The chain has TRBV12-3 or TRBV12-4 and TRBJ2-2, with 9 positions matching TRBD2. The length of the CDR3 is 16 residues. V lost 3 bases, J lost 6 bases, and 8 bases stayed unmatched.

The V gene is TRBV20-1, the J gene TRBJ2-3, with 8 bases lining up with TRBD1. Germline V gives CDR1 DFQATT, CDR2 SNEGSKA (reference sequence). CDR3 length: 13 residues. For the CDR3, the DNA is TGCAGCGCCTGGGGGACAGGAGAAGATACGCAGTATTTT. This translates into CSAWGTGEDTQYF.

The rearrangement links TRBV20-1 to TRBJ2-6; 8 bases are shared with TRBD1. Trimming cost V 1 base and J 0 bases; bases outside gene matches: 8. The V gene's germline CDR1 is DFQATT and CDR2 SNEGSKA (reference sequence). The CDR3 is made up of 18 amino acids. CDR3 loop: CSARVRDRRSSGANVLTF. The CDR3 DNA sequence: TGCAGTGCTAGAGTCCGGGACAGGCGGAGCTCTGGGGCCAACGTCCTGACTTTC.